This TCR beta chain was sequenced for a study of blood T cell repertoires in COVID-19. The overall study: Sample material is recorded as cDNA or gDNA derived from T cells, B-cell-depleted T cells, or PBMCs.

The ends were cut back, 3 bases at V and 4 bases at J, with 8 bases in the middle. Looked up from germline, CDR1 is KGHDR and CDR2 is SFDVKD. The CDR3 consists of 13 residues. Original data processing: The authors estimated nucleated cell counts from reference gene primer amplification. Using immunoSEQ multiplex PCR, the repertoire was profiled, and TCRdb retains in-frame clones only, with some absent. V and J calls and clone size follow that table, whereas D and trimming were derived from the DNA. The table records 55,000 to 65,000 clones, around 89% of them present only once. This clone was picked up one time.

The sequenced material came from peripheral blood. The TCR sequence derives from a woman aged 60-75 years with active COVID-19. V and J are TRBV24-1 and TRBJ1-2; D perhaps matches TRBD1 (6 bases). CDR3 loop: CATSDPTGYGYTF. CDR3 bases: TGTGCCACCAGTGATCCGACAGGCTATGGCTACACCTTC.